Given below is one T cell receptor beta chain in context. Its antigen is unidentified. This sample is drawn from a study of PD-1 blockade in classical Hodgkin lymphoma. Whole-study findings and limits: Complete responders' diversity at baseline resembled that of newly diagnosed patients. TCR diversity in CD4+, not CD8+, cells rose significantly by C4D1.

Time point in this sample: cycle 4 day 1 (C4D1), after more than five weeks of nivolumab. Each of the patients experienced relapse following autologous stem cell transplantation, and their brentuximab vedotin exposure differed. The patients, who had relapsed/refractory classical Hodgkin lymphoma, achieved best responses of complete response, partial response or progressive disease. The germline V gene encodes CDR1 MNHEY and CDR2 SMNVEV (reference sequence). The CDR3 consists of 13 residues. The V segment lost 4 bases and the J segment 2 bases; nucleotides outside the gene matches: 2. Data came from immunoSEQ multiplex PCR; TCRdb stores just in-frame clones and leaves some out. Of some 17,000 clones listed, about 65% are singletons.

V and J are TRBV27 and TRBJ2-7; 7 bases line up with TRBD2. The sample consisted of peripheral blood mononuclear cells (PBMCs), taken before the fourth cycle of nivolumab. The sequence was collected from a human donor with classical Hodgkin lymphoma. In nucleotides, the CDR3 is TGTGCCAGCAGTTCTCTAGCGGCCTACGAGCAGTACTTC. It yields the protein CASSSLAAYEQYF.